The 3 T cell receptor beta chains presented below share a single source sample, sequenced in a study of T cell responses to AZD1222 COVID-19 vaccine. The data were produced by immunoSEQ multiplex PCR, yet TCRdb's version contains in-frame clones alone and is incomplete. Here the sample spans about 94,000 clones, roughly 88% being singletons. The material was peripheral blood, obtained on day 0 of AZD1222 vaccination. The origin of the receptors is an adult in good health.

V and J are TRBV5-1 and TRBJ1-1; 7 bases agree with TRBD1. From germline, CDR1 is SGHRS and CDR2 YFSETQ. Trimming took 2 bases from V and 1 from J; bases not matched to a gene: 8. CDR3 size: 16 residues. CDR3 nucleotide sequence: TGCGCCAGCAGCTTCAGCCAAACAGGGGCGAACACTGAAGCTTTCTTT. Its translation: CASSFSQTGANTEAFF.

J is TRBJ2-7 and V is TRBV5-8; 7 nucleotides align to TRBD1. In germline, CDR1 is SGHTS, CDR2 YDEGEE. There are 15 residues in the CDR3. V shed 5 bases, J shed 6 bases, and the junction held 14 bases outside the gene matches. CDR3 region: CASSSQTGQGFEQYF. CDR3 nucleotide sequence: TGTGCCAGCAGTTCACAGACAGGGCAGGGGTTCGAGCAGTACTTC.

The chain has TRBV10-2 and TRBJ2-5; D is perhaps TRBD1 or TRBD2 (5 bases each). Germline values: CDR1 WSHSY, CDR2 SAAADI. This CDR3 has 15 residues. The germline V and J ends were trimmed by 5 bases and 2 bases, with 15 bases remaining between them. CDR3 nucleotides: TGCGCCAGCAGTCCCTCGTGGGGCGGGCAAGAGACCCAGTACTTC. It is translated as CASSPSWGGQETQYF.